The 6 T cell receptor beta chains below were found in one sample sequenced in a study of blood T cell repertoires in COVID-19. Sequencing used immunoSEQ multiplex PCR; TCRdb keeps in-frame clones, though not all of them. This sample has around 54,000 clones, with about nine tenths found just once. The sample comprised peripheral blood. These TCRs come from a woman between 40 and 50 years old with active COVID-19.

The chain links TRBV6-4 to TRBJ2-1; weak D call: TRBD1 (6 bases). Germline loops: CDR1 MRHNA, CDR2 SNTAGT. Trimming stripped 6 bases from V and 4 bases from J, with 10 bases between. The CDR3 has 13 amino acids. CDR3 sequence: CASSLDRYNEQFF. DNA for the CDR3: TGTGCCAGCAGCTTAGACAGGTACAATGAGCAGTTCTTC.

The rearrangement joins TRBV11-3 to TRBJ1-4; D is possibly TRBD1 (6 bases). Trimming removed 0 bases from V and 7 bases from J, with 18 bases in between. This CDR3 has 17 amino acids. Germline V gives CDR1 SGHNT, CDR2 YENEEA. The CDR3 protein is CASSLDRCRGYAEKLFF. The CDR3 nucleotides are TGTGCCAGCAGCTTAGATCGGTGTAGGGGGTATGCTGAAAAACTGTTTTTT.

This clone was seen just once. The rearrangement uses TRBV15 and TRBJ1-2; no firm D call. Trimming took 0 bases from V and 11 from J, leaving 19 bases between them. CDR3 size: 15 residues. Germline loops: CDR1 LNHNV, CDR2 YYDKDF (reference sequence). CDR3 sequence (DNA): TGTGCCACCAGCAGAGAGTTCCTTTCCGGGATGAGGTACACCTTC. It encodes CATSREFLSGMRYTF.

This clone was seen just once. V and J are TRBV5-4 and TRBJ2-7, with 10 nucleotides matching TRBD2. Germline values: CDR1 SGHNT, CDR2 YYREEE (reference sequence). The V and J ends lost 0 bases and 0 bases, in that order; junction bases with no gene match: 12. This CDR3 has 19 amino acids. The CDR3 coding sequence is TGTGCCAGCAGCTTGGATCCCCCCTTAGCGGGGGGATACTCCTACGAGCAGTACTTC. Protein: CASSLDPPLAGGYSYEQYF.

The rearrangement links TRBV12-3 or TRBV12-4 to TRBJ1-1; D is undetermined. The length of the CDR3 is 13 residues. V was shortened by 3 bases and J by 0 bases, with 5 bases between the two germline ends. CDR3 in DNA: TGTGCCAGCAGTTTTCAGATGAACACTGAAGCTTTCTTT. Its translation is CASSFQMNTEAFF.

The chain uses TRBV7-6 and TRBJ1-4; 7 positions agree with TRBD1. The CDR3 consists of 17 residues. The junction had 9 bases not matched to a gene; V was cut back by 5 bases and J by 0 bases. Germline-derived CDR1 and CDR2 are SGHVS and FNYEAQ. This CDR3 reads CASSARGQAATNEKLFF. The CDR3, as DNA: TGTGCCAGCAGCGCCCGAGGACAGGCTGCAACTAATGAAAAACTGTTTTTT.